One T cell receptor (beta chain) is described in this entry. The record originates from a study of shared T cell receptors in the human thymus. Profiled with immunoSEQ multiplex PCR; TCRdb holds only in-frame clones, not every one. Among roughly 500,000 clones listed, 75% to 80% were seen once. The CDR3 runs to 15 residues. Germline V gene lookup returns CDR1 SGHDT and CDR2 YYEEEE. Trimming stripped 0 bases from V and 8 bases from J, with 17 bases between. The sample was also linked to a second study, of human thymus T cells.

The sequenced sample consisted of thymocytes. The chain carries TRBV5-6 and TRBJ1-1; TRBD1 is a possible D gene (5 bases). This TCR derives from a boy in the first two years of life with a congenital heart defect. The DNA of the CDR3 is TGTGCCAGCAGCTTGGCCAGTCAGGGCTACAGCGAAGCTTTCTTT. It specifies CASSLASQGYSEAFF.